Listed here are 21 T cell receptor beta chains from one sample, sequenced in a study of shared clonotypes between healthy human individuals. The assay was immunoSEQ multiplex PCR, and TCRdb's table has in-frame clones only and misses some. The sample records 1,500,000 or so clones, more than 95% being singletons. What was sequenced was naive CD4+ T cells sorted from blood. Subset noted: CD45RA+ positively selected. The receptors stem from a man aged 30 to 45 in good health.

V and J are TRBV5-1 and TRBJ2-3; 9 bases fit TRBD2. There are 16 residues in the CDR3. Germline V gene lookup returns CDR1 SGHRS and CDR2 YFSETQ. V gave up 5 bases and J gave up 1 base; unmatched junction bases: 8. The CDR3 nucleotides are TGCGCCAGCAGGGTTAGCGGGAGCGGTGGCACAGATACGCAGTATTTT. It yields the protein CASRVSGSGGTDTQYF. Full variable domain (outside the CDR3, taken from reference TRBV5-1 and TRBJ2-3): KAGVTQTPRYLIKTRGQQVTLSCSPISGHRSVSWYQQTPGQGLQFLFEYFSETQRNKGNFPGRFSGRQFSNSRSEMNVSTLELGDSALYLCASRVSGSGGTDTQYFGPGTRLTVL.

This chain connects TRBV5-4 to TRBJ2-7; 13 bases align to TRBD2. The junction had 5 bases not matched to a gene; V was cut back by 2 bases and J by 3 bases. Germline CDR1 and CDR2: SGHNT and YYREEE (reference sequence). The CDR3 covers 16 residues. CDR3 protein: CASSLGLAGEGYEQYF. CDR3 DNA: TGTGCCAGCAGCTTAGGACTAGCGGGAGAAGGCTACGAGCAGTACTTC. The whole variable domain, filled in from reference TRBV5-4 and TRBJ2-7, reads ETGVTQSPTHLIKTRGQQVTLRCSSQSGHNTVSWYQQALGQGPQFIFQYYREEENGRGNFPPRFSGLQFPNYSSELNVNALELDDSALYLCASSLGLAGEGYEQYFGPGTRLTVT.

The chain links TRBV6-6 to TRBJ2-2; the D is unclear. Between the trimmed V and J ends, which lost 10 bases and 5 bases, there was a span of 17 bases. Per germline, CDR1 MNHNY and CDR2 SVGAGI (reference sequence). This CDR3 contains 14 residues. CDR3 in DNA: TGTGCCACCCATGAACTCCCTGGGACCGGGGAGCTGTTTTTT. Translation: CATHELPGTGELFF.

V usage is TRBV30 and J usage is TRBJ2-3, with TRBD1 identical over 10 bases. CDR3 length: 19 amino acids. The trim removed 3 bases at V and 0 bases at J, leaving 15 bases unmatched. Germline CDR1 GTSNPN, CDR2 SVGIG (reference sequence). CDR3 region: CAWRGPTNRQGASTDTQYF. In nucleotides, the CDR3 is TGTGCCTGGAGGGGGCCCACCAACCGACAGGGGGCTAGCACAGATACGCAGTATTTT.

This clone has only one observation. J is TRBJ2-3 and V is TRBV25-1; 14 bases match TRBD2. The CDR3 covers 17 residues. With V trimmed by 0 bases and J by 6 bases, 5 bases remained unmatched. Germline CDR1 reads MGHDK; CDR2 reads SYGVNS. The CDR3 region has the DNA TGTGCCAGCAGTGAATACCCGGGACTAGCGGGAGCTGATACGCAGTATTTT. This codes for CASSEYPGLAGADTQYF.

The V call is TRBV6-6, the J call TRBJ2-2, with 11 bases identical to TRBD2. Germline loops: CDR1 MNHNY, CDR2 SVGAGI (reference sequence). J lost 6 bases, V lost 6 bases, and 6 bases had no gene match. This CDR3 is built from 15 residues. The CDR3 DNA sequence: TGTGCCAGCAGGATACTAGCGGGAGTTTCCGGGGAGCTGTTTTTT. Translating it yields CASRILAGVSGELFF.

Points on this clone: In the same sample, other DNA sequences code for this CDR3. The V gene is TRBV6-6, the J gene TRBJ2-2, with D hard to call. Germline V CDR1 and CDR2: MNHNY, SVGAGI (reference sequence). CDR3 length equals 14 residues. Trimming stripped 2 bases from V and 4 bases from J, with 8 bases between. DNA for the CDR3: TGTGCCAGCAGTTACGGAGTCGCCACCGGGGAGCTGTTTTTT. Its translation is CASSYGVATGELFF.

The chain has TRBV15 and TRBJ2-7; TRBD1 agrees at 7 bases. CDR3 length equals 15 residues. Trimming removed 0 bases from V and 4 bases from J; junction bases left unmatched: 6. The germline V gene has CDR1 LNHNV and CDR2 YYDKDF (reference sequence). DNA for the CDR3: TGTGCCACCAGCAGAGACCGGACAGGAACTTACGAGCAGTACTTC. It translates to CATSRDRTGTYEQYF.

The chain employs TRBV27 and TRBJ2-6, with 7 bases lining up with TRBD1. This CDR3 has 18 residues. Germline V gene data show CDR1 as MNHEY and CDR2 as SMNVEV (reference sequence). After removal of 4 bases from V and 2 bases from J, the junction contained 11 bases not matched to a gene. The CDR3 protein is CASSSRQGNPPGANVLTF. In DNA, the CDR3 is TGTGCCAGCAGTTCCCGACAGGGAAACCCTCCTGGGGCCAACGTCCTGACTTTC.

Concerning this clone itself: Other DNA sequences in the same sample also yield this CDR3. The CDR3 reads CASSFPNTEAFF. In DNA form, the CDR3 reads TGTGCCAGCAGCTTCCCGAACACTGAAGCTTTCTTT. The chain couples TRBV7-9 to TRBJ1-1, with D hard to call. The CDR3 has 12 residues. The germline CDR1 and CDR2 sequences are SEHNR and FQNEAQ (reference sequence). Trimming took 3 bases from V and 1 from J, leaving 3 bases between them.

The chain couples TRBV9 to TRBJ2-1, with 8 bases identical to TRBD2. This CDR3 spans 15 amino acids. CDR1 SGDLS and CDR2 YYNGEE come from the germline V gene. Trimming at V came to 4 bases and at J to 4 bases, leaving 7 bases not matched to a gene. In nucleotides, the CDR3 is TGTGCCAGCAGCCCCAAAGCGGGAGAATACAATGAGCAGTTCTTC. Translating it yields CASSPKAGEYNEQFF.

This sequence joins TRBV2 and TRBJ1-1; TRBD1 might be the D (5 bases). Germline V gene data show CDR1 as SNHLY and CDR2 as FYNNEI. This CDR3 is built from 12 residues. Trimming took 4 bases from V and 9 from J, leaving 12 bases between them. The CDR3 loop reads CASSGGTQQAFF. The CDR3 nucleotides are TGTGCCAGCAGTGGGGGGACTCAGCAAGCTTTCTTT.

The rearrangement links TRBV6-5 to TRBJ2-5; D may be TRBD2 (7 bases). The germline CDR1 and CDR2 sequences are MNHEY and SVGAGI. V shed 0 bases and J shed 6 bases, with 17 bases lying between them. This CDR3 is built from 16 residues. CDR3 bases: TGTGCCAGCAGTTACTCTCCCCGGGGGGCGCAACAGACCCAGTACTTC. Translation: CASSYSPRGAQQTQYF.

V gene TRBV5-4 combines with J gene TRBJ1-1; D is undetermined. The V and J ends lost 2 bases and 5 bases respectively, with 10 bases between them. The CDR3 length is 13 residues. Germline-derived CDR1 and CDR2 are SGHNT and YYREEE (reference sequence). DNA of the CDR3: TGTGCCAGCAGCTTCACGCCGCGGACTGAAGCTTTCTTT. This translates into CASSFTPRTEAFF.

The chain joins TRBV28 to TRBJ2-1; no clear D gene. V was trimmed by 6 bases and J by 5 bases, leaving 20 bases between them. This CDR3 spans 16 amino acids. Germline V lookup: CDR1 MDHEN, CDR2 SYDVKM. The CDR3: CASSRRGSVLNNEQFF. CDR3 nucleotide sequence: TGTGCCAGCAGCCGGAGAGGATCGGTCCTGAACAATGAGCAGTTCTTC.

V and J are TRBV7-9 and TRBJ2-7; possible D gene TRBD1, 6 bases. The CDR3 length is 19 residues. Trimming removed 5 bases at V and 3 bases at J, with 29 bases between. CDR1 is SEHNR, CDR2 FQNEAQ, per germline (reference sequence). The CDR3 sequence: CASSTRTRDNPTLFYEQYF. The CDR3 region has the DNA TGTGCCAGCAGCACCCGAACCAGGGACAATCCAACTCTTTTCTACGAGCAGTACTTC.

The chain combines TRBV10-3 with TRBJ1-1; TRBD1 matches 7 bases. This CDR3 has 13 amino acids. The V gene end was trimmed by 6 bases and the J gene end by 6 bases; junction bases not matched to a gene: 7. Germline V gives CDR1 ENHRY, CDR2 SYGVKD. CDR3 residues: CAISSQGEPEAFF. The CDR3 region has the DNA TGTGCCATCAGCTCTCAGGGGGAGCCTGAAGCTTTCTTT.

The rearrangement joins TRBV5-4 to TRBJ2-2; D ambiguous. This CDR3 comprises 13 residues. Trimming shortened V by 4 bases and J by 6 bases, and 10 bases separated the two germline ends. Germline V lookup: CDR1 SGHNT, CDR2 YYREEE (reference sequence). In DNA form, the CDR3 reads TGTGCCAGCAGCCCCGAGCATTCCGGGGAGCTGTTTTTT. Its protein product is CASSPEHSGELFF. The full variable domain, completed using reference TRBV5-4 and TRBJ2-2, is ETGVTQSPTHLIKTRGQQVTLRCSSQSGHNTVSWYQQALGQGPQFIFQYYREEENGRGNFPPRFSGLQFPNYSSELNVNALELDDSALYLCASSPEHSGELFFGEGSRLTVL.

The chain uses TRBV7-2 and TRBJ2-2, with 10 bases fitting TRBD1. Germline-derived CDR1 and CDR2 are SGHTA and FQGNSA. V lost 1 base to trimming and J lost 7 bases; unmatched junction nucleotides: 6. This CDR3 comprises 16 residues. Here the CDR3 DNA reads TGTGCCAGCAGCTTAGTTTTTCGGACAGGGGGCGGGGAGCTGTTTTTT. Translation: CASSLVFRTGGGELFF.

J is TRBJ2-5 and V is TRBV5-1; TRBD1 matches 10 bases. The CDR3 contains 17 residues. V lost 4 bases, J lost 2 bases, and 11 bases stayed unmatched. Per germline, CDR1 SGHRS and CDR2 YFSETQ. The CDR3 sequence is CASSPLGQGTKQETQYF. The CDR3 DNA reads as TGCGCCAGCAGCCCTCTGGGACAGGGGACGAAGCAAGAGACCCAGTACTTC.

The chain has TRBV29-1 and TRBJ2-1, with TRBD1 identical over 9 bases. The germline V gene encodes CDR1 SQVTM and CDR2 ANQGSEA. The ends lost 6 bases at V and 0 bases at J; junction bases unmatched: 6. This CDR3 comprises 15 residues. The CDR3 region has the DNA TGCAGCGTGTTACAGGGGGCGACCTCCTACAATGAGCAGTTCTTC. Its translation: CSVLQGATSYNEQFF.